These T cell receptor beta chains were read from a single sample in a study of T cell responses to AZD1222 COVID-19 vaccine. Method: immunoSEQ multiplex PCR; TCRdb's copy keeps in-frame clones and lacks some. The top ten hold roughly 6% of the sample, which has around 96,000 clones, around 84% seen once. Source: peripheral blood, taken 28 days after the second AZD1222 dose. The receptor set was obtained from an adult who received the AZD1222 COVID-19 vaccine. Each CDR3 is given with its conserved first and last residue. The order of the fields is J gene, V gene, CDR3 length, CDR3 protein.

TRBJ2-7 TRBV5-1 15 CASSRTGTGGDEQYF
TRBJ2-5 TRBV6-2/TRBV6-3 15 CASSYGEGDQETQYF
TRBJ1-5 TRBV7-9 13 CASSWGGGQPQHF
TRBJ2-1 TRBV5-1 13 CASSTDRDGMQFF
TRBJ2-7 TRBV7-6 15 CASSPQTGGTYEQYF
TRBJ2-1 TRBV19 14 CASSTGREVNEQFF
TRBJ1-5 TRBV6-5 15 CASTSGRNSNQPQHF
TRBJ2-7 TRBV6-5 15 CASNKDRGGSYEQYF
TRBJ2-7 TRBV7-9 13 CASSKGGPYEQYF
TRBJ2-7 TRBV30 17 CAWSVLPQEAAYYEQYF
TRBJ2-2 TRBV28 16 CASINPTRRNTGELFF
TRBJ2-5 TRBV28 14 CATRQDVGQETQYF
TRBJ1-2 TRBV11-2 16 CASSPYSGGSPYGYTF
TRBJ2-7 TRBV5-4 15 CASSPRSTPFYEQYF
TRBJ2-3 TRBV7-9 17 CASSPKDRSFRTDTQYF
TRBJ2-7 TRBV6-5 15 CASSSPRTLQHEQYF
TRBJ2-1 TRBV19 13 CASSIGLPNEQFF
TRBJ1-1 TRBV5-4 15 CASSREGNRNTEAFF
TRBJ2-5 TRBV5-1 15 CASSLGGGPGETQYF
TRBJ2-3 TRBV7-9 15 CASSLGGQGTDTQYF
TRBJ2-1 TRBV10-3 12 CAIMEGVGEQFF
TRBJ2-5 TRBV4-1 17 CASSQDRGGAGEETQYF
TRBJ1-4 TRBV14 15 CASSQGDRWDEKLFF
TRBJ1-4 TRBV3-1/TRBV3-2 15 CASSPRAGQVEKLFF
TRBJ2-7 TRBV7-9 14 CASSLADGSYEQYF
TRBJ2-5 TRBV20-1 15 CSASTRDGRKRTQYF
TRBJ2-7 TRBV14 15 CASSQVLAGHHEQYF
TRBJ2-7 TRBV7-2 15 CASSQQAGDTYEQYF
TRBJ2-1 TRBV6-2/TRBV6-3 20 CASSYSTGGRSGDPYNEQFF
TRBJ2-5 TRBV6-5 13 CASSPQGGETQYF
TRBJ1-1 TRBV5-1 14 CASSPTPGETEAFF
TRBJ2-1 TRBV12-5 15 CASGLSQRGRDEQFF
TRBJ1-6 TRBV12-3/TRBV12-4 12 CASRLNNSPLHF
TRBJ2-2 TRBV7-2 16 CASSSYRGQNTGELFF
TRBJ2-3 TRBV6-2/TRBV6-3 14 CASSPGGSTDTQYF
TRBJ1-5 TRBV7-2 14 CASSLLWTNQPQHF
TRBJ2-7 TRBV7-3 15 CASSEGSGASYEQYF
TRBJ1-4 TRBV30 14 CAWSRTATNEKLFF
TRBJ2-7 TRBV5-4 11 CASSIYYEQYF
TRBJ2-7 TRBV27 14 CASRTSGASYEQYF
TRBJ2-5 TRBV5-1 13 CASTRWIAETQYF
TRBJ1-5 TRBV27 18 CASSLFSKTTGEDQPQHF
TRBJ2-7 TRBV5-1 15 CASSSGTLGPYEQYF
TRBJ1-2 TRBV5-1 12 CASSLPGGGYTF
TRBJ2-7 TRBV19 20 CASRQLPGLAGPTTTYEQYF
TRBJ1-4 TRBV6-5 15 CASSYSGVIGEKLFF
TRBJ2-7 TRBV7-2 15 CASSFGLAEKEKQYF
TRBJ1-5 TRBV30 14 CAWRGAGGDQPQHF
TRBJ1-1 TRBV19 14 CASLLPGVNTEAFF
TRBJ2-5 TRBV3-1/TRBV3-2 15 CASSQRGGLQETQYF
TRBJ2-3 TRBV3-1/TRBV3-2 15 CASSPWGGLTDTQYF